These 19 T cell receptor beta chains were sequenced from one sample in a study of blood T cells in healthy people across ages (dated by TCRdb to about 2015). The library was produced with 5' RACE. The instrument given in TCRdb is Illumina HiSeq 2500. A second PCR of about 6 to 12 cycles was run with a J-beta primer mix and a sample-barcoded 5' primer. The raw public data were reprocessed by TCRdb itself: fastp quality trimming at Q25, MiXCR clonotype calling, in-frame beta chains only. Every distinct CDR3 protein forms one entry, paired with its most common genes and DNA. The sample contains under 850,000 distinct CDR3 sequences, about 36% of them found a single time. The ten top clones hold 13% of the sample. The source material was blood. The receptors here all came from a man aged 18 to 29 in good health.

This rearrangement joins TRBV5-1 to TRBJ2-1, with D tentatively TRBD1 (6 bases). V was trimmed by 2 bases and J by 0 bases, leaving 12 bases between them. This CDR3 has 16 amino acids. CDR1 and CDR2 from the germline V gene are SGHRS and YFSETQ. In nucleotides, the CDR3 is TGCGCCAGCAGCTTAACAGGGCTGAGCTCCTACAATGAGCAGTTCTTC. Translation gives CASSLTGLSSYNEQFF.

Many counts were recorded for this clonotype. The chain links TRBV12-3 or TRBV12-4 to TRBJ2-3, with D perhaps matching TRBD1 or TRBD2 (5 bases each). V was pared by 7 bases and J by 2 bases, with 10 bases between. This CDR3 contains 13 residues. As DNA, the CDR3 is TGTGCCAGCATTAGAGGGGACACAGATACGCAGTATTTT. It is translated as CASIRGDTDTQYF.

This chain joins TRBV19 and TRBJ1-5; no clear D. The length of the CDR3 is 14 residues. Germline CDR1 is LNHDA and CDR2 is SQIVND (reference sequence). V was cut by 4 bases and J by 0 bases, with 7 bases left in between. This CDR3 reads CASSTSYSNQPQHF. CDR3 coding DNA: TGTGCCAGTAGTACCTCGTATAGCAATCAGCCCCAGCATTTT. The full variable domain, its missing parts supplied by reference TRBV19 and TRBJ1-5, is DGGITQSPKYLFRKEGQNVTLSCEQNLNHDAMYWYRQDPGQGLRLIYYSQIVNDFQKGDIAEGYSVSREKKESFPLTVTSAQKNPTAFYLCASSTSYSNQPQHFGDGTRLSIL.

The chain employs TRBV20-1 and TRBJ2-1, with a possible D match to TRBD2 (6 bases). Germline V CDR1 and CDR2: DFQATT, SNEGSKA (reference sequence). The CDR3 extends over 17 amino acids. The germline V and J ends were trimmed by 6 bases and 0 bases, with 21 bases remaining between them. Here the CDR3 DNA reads TGCAGTGCATCGGGACTCCGAATCCAAAGCTCCTACAATGAGCAGTTCTTC. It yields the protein CSASGLRIQSSYNEQFF.

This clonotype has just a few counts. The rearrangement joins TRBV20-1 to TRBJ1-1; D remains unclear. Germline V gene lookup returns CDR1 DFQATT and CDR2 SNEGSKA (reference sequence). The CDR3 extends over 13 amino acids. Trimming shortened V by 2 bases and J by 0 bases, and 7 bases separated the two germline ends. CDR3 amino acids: CSARWQMNTEAFF. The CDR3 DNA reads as TGCAGTGCTAGATGGCAGATGAACACTGAAGCTTTCTTT.

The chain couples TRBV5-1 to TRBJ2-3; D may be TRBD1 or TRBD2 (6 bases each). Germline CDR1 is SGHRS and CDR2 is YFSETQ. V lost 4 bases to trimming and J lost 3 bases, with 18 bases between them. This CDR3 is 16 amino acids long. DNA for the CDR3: TGCGCCAGCAGCCCCCGGCCCCCGGGGGCGACAGATACGCAGTATTTT. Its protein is CASSPRPPGATDTQYF.

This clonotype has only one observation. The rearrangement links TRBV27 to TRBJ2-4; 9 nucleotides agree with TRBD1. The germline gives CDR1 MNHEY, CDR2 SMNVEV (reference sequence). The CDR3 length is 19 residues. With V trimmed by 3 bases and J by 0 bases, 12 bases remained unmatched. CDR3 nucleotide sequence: TGTGCCAGCAGTTTTTTCCCACCGGGACAGGGTCGAGCCAAAAACATTCAGTACTTC. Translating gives CASSFFPPGQGRAKNIQYF.

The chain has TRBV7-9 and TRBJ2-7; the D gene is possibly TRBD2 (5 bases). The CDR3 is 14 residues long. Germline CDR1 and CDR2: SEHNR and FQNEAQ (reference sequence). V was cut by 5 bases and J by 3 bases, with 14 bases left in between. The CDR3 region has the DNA TGTGCCAGCAGCGTAGTATCGGGGTTCTACGAGCAGTACTTC. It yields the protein CASSVVSGFYEQYF.

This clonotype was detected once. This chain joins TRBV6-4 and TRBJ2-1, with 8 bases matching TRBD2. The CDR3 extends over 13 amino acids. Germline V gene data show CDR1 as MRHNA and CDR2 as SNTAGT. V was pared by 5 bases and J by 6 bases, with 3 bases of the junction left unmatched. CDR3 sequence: CASSTSGPNEQFF. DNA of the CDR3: TGTGCCAGCAGTACTAGCGGACCCAATGAGCAGTTCTTC.

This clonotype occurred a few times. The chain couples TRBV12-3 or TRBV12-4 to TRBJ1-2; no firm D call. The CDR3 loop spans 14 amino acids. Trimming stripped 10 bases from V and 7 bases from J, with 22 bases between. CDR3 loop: CATDPPGIPGGYTF. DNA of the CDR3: TGTGCCACCGATCCCCCGGGGATCCCTGGTGGCTACACCTTC.

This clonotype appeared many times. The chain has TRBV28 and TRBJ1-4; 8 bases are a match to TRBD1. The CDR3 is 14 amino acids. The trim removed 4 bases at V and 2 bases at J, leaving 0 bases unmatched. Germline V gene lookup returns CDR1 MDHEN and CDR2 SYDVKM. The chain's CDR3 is CASSSGGTNEKLFF. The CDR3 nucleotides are TGTGCCAGCAGTTCAGGGGGCACTAATGAAAAACTGTTTTTT. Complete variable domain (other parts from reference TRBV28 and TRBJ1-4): DVKVTQSSRYLVKRTGEKVFLECVQDMDHENMFWYRQDPGLGLRLIYFSYDVKMKEKGDIPEGYSVSREKKERFSLILESASTNQTSMYLCASSSGGTNEKLFFGSGTQLSVL.

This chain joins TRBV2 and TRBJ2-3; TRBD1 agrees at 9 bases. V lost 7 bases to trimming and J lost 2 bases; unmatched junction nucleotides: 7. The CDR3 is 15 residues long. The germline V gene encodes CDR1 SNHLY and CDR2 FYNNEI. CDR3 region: CASIARTGVTDTQYF. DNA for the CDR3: TGTGCCAGCATAGCCAGGACAGGGGTCACAGATACGCAGTATTTT. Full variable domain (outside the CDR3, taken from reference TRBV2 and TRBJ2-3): EPEVTQTPSHQVTQMGQEVILRCVPISNHLYFYWYRQILGQKVEFLVSFYNNEISEKSEIFDDQFSVERPDGSNFTLKIRSTKLEDSAMYFCASIARTGVTDTQYFGPGTRLTVL.

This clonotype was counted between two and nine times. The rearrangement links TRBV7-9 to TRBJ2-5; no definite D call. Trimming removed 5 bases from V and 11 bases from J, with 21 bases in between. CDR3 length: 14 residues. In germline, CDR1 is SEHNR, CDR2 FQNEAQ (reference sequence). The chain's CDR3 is CASSPLTGVSEQYF. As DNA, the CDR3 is TGTGCCAGCAGCCCACTGACTGGAGTCTCTGAGCAGTACTTC.

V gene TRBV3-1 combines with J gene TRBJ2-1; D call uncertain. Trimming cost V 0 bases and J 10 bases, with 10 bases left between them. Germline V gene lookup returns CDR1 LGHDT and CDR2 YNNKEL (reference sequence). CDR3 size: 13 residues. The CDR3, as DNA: TGTGCCAGCAGCCAAGAATCGAAATACGAGCAGTTCTTC. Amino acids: CASSQESKYEQFF.

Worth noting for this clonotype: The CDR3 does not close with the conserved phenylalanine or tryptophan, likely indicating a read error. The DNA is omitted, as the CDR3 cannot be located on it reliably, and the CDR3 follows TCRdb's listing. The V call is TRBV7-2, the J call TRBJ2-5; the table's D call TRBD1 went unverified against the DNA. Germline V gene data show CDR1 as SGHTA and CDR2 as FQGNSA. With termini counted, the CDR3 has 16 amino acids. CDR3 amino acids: CASSTPDSRYGYTFGS.

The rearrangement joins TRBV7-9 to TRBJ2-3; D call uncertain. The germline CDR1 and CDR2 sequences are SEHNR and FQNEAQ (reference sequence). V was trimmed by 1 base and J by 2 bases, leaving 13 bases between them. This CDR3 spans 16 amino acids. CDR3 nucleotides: TGTGCCAGCAGCTTAGGATGGGCAGGCGCCACAGATACGCAGTATTTT. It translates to CASSLGWAGATDTQYF.

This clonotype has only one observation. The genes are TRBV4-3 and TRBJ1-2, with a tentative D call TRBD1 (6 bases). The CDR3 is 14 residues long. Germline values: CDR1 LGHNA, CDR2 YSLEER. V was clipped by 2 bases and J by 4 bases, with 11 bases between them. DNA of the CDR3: TGCGCCAGCAGCCAACACGGACAGACCTATGGCTACACCTTC. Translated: CASSQHGQTYGYTF.

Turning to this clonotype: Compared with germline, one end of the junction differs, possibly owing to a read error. CDR3 in DNA: TGTGTCAGCAGCCAAGGACTACCCGGAGATACGCAGTATTTT. Translated, it gives CVSSQGLPGDTQYF. The chain links TRBV3-1 to TRBJ2-3, with D possibly being TRBD2 (6 bases). CDR1 and CDR2 (germline): LGHDT, YNNKEL (reference sequence). The CDR3 totals 14 residues.

Written as DNA, the CDR3 is TGTGCCAGCTCATCAGACAGAGAAGAGACCCAGTTCTTC. Translation: CASSSDREETQFF. V is TRBV18 and J is TRBJ2-1; possibly TRBD1 for D (5 bases). Germline CDR1 is KGHSH and CDR2 is LQKENI. Trimming removed 5 bases at V and 13 bases at J, with 18 bases between. This CDR3 is built from 13 residues.